The rows below give T cell receptor beta chains drawn from one sample of a study of identical twins. TCRdb redid the calling of the 5' RACE reads with MiXCR, one entry per CDR3 protein. The sample records 450,000 to 650,000 distinct CDR3 sequences, approximately 9.6% being singletons. These same data were also listed under a study on yellow fever vaccine responses in identical twins.

The sample consisted of PBMCs. These receptors all stem from a woman aged 18-29 years in good health. The CDR3 runs from the conserved cysteine through the conserved F or W. D genes are given only for firm matches. Clone size is shown for a subset of rows, as once, few, many or a class of expanded clone.

>TRBJ2-5|TRBV10-1|.|few
TGCGCCAGCAATAAAGGTTCCGGGGAGACCCAGTACTTC
CASNKGSGETQYF
>TRBJ1-4|TRBV12-3/TRBV12-4|.|few
TGTGCCAGCACGCGACAGGAATCTAATGAAAAACTGTTTTTT
CASTRQESNEKLFF
>TRBJ2-1|TRBV6-5|TRBD2|many
TGTGCCAGCAGTTACACTCCTAGCGGGAATTACAATGAGCAGTTCTTC
CASSYTPSGNYNEQFF
>TRBJ2-2|TRBV27|.|.
TGTGCCAGCAGTCTCAGACATGTCACCGGGGAGCTGTTTTTT
CASSLRHVTGELFF
>TRBJ1-1|TRBV6-1|.|many
TGTGCCAGCGGTGGTGTCAGGGAGAAGGTAACTGAAGCTTTCTTT
CASGGVREKVTEAFF
>TRBJ2-1|TRBV7-8|TRBD2|.
TGTGCCAGCAGCTTAACAGGACTAGCGGGAGGGCCTTACAATGAGCAGTTCTTC
CASSLTGLAGGPYNEQFF
>TRBJ2-7|TRBV3-1|TRBD1|few
TGTGCCAGCAGCCTTCGGGGACAGGGGGAGGAGCAGTACTTC
CASSLRGQGEEQYF
>TRBJ1-1|TRBV12-3/TRBV12-4|.|.
TGTGCCAGCAGTTTCGGACCACATCCCCCGCGGCGCACTGAAGCTTTCTTT
CASSFGPHPPRRTEAFF
>TRBJ2-7|TRBV6-1|TRBD2|few
TGTGCCAGCAGTGAATCAGCGGGGGTTCAATACGAGCAGTACTTC
CASSESAGVQYEQYF
>TRBJ2-3|TRBV10-2|TRBD2|many
TGCGCCAGCAGTTCACGGGAGGGGACAGATACGCAGTATTTT
CASSSREGTDTQYF
>TRBJ2-7|TRBV4-2|TRBD1|many
TGTGCCAGCAGCCAAGAAACCGGGACAGGATCCTACGAGCAGTACTTC
CASSQETGTGSYEQYF
>TRBJ2-3|TRBV20-1|TRBD2|many
TGCAGTGCTAGTTATCTAGCGGGGGAGGAACAGTATTTT
CSASYLAGEEQYF
>TRBJ2-3|TRBV11-3|TRBD2|many
TGTGCCAGCAGCGAACGGACTAGCGGGGCGTGTTATTTT
CASSERTSGACYF
>TRBJ2-1|TRBV3-1|TRBD1|many
TGTGCCAGCAGCCAAGAGGAACAGGGGATCTTCAATGAGCAGTTCTTC
CASSQEEQGIFNEQFF
>TRBJ2-5|TRBV7-2|.|few
TGTGCCAGCAGCCCCTCGGCCCTAGAAGGCAGAGAGACCCAGTACTTC
CASSPSALEGRETQYF
>TRBJ2-5|TRBV5-1|TRBD2|.
TGCGCCAGCCATCGGGGGGACGCGGGGACCCAGTACTTC
CASHRGDAGTQYF
>TRBJ2-3|TRBV7-9|.|.
TGTGCCAGCAGCGAAAGGGGAAACACAGATACGCAGTATTTT
CASSERGNTDTQYF
>TRBJ2-1|TRBV12-3/TRBV12-4|.|.
TGTGCCAGCAGTTTAGATCGGCAGGTGAGCTCCTACAATGAGCAGTTCTTC
CASSLDRQVSSYNEQFF
>TRBJ1-5|TRBV20-1|.|few
TGCAGTGCTAGAGGGCAGGCCAATCAGCCCCAGCATTTT
CSARGQANQPQHF
>TRBJ1-1|TRBV7-9|.|.
TGTGCCGGGGAAGAAGCTTTCTTT
CAGEEAFF
>TRBJ2-5|TRBV5-6|TRBD1|many
TGTGCCAGCAGCTACGGGACAGGAGGAGAGACCCAGTACTTC
CASSYGTGGETQYF
>TRBJ2-1|TRBV3-1|TRBD2|many
TGTGCCAGCAGCCAAGATGAGCGGGGGGGCCGTAAGAACAATGAGCAGTTCTTC
CASSQDERGGRKNNEQFF
>TRBJ2-7|TRBV7-2|.|few
TGTGCCAGCAGCCGGAGGGGGGGCGGGAGCTCCTACGAGCAGTACTTC
CASSRRGGGSSYEQYF
>TRBJ2-7|TRBV12-3/TRBV12-4|.|few
TGTGCCAGCAGTTTAGTATTTGGGAACGAGCAGTACTTC
CASSLVFGNEQYF
>TRBJ1-2|TRBV30|.|many
TGTGCCTGGAGTGTTTTGGGGCTTTATGGCTACACCTTC
CAWSVLGLYGYTF
>TRBJ2-1|TRBV12-3/TRBV12-4|TRBD2|.
TGTGCCAGCACCTCCGGGACTAGCGGGATTCATGAGCAGTTCTTC
CASTSGTSGIHEQFF
>TRBJ2-3|TRBV6-5|TRBD2|once
TGTGCCAGCAGTTACTCTTGGCGGGAGGGCCTCGGCACAGATACGCAGTATTTT
CASSYSWREGLGTDTQYF
>TRBJ2-3|TRBV10-3|TRBD1|many
TGTGCCATCAGTGCTGACCCTACAGGGGCGCAGTATTTT
CAISADPTGAQYF
>TRBJ1-2|TRBV10-3|.|many
TGTGCCATCAGCCCAGGTGATACCCCCTATGGCTACACCTTC
CAISPGDTPYGYTF
>TRBJ2-7|TRBV20-1|TRBD2|.
TGCAGTGCTAGTCGGCTAGCGGGAGCTAGTTACGAGCAGTACTTC
CSASRLAGASYEQYF
>TRBJ2-3|TRBV15|.|few
TGTGCCACCAGCAGCGGTGGAAGCACAGATACGCAGTATTTT
CATSSGGSTDTQYF
>TRBJ2-3|TRBV14|.|many
TGTGCCAGCAGCCACAGATTACCTACTACAGATACGCAGTATTTT
CASSHRLPTTDTQYF
>TRBJ2-5|TRBV7-9|.|many
TGCGCCAGCAGCCTCGGACTGGAGACCCAGTACTTC
CASSLGLETQYF
>TRBJ2-4|TRBV4-3|.|.
TGCGCCAGCAGCCAGGCGGGGATAGCCAAAAACATTCAGTACTTC
CASSQAGIAKNIQYF
>TRBJ1-4|TRBV11-2|.|few
TGTGCCAGCAGCCTCAGGATACGAAATGAAAAACTGTTTTTT
CASSLRIRNEKLFF
>TRBJ2-6|TRBV5-1|.|.
TGCGCCAGCAGCTTTTGGGCCCAGGACTCTGGGGCCAACGTCCTGACTTTC
CASSFWAQDSGANVLTF
>TRBJ2-7|TRBV6-1|TRBD2|few
TGTGCCAGCAGTCCCACCGGGACTAGTACCCACGAGCAGTACTTC
CASSPTGTSTHEQYF
>TRBJ2-1|TRBV7-9|.|.
TGTGCCAGCAGCGTCCCAGGAGGCCGCTCCTACAATGAGCAGTTCTTC
CASSVPGGRSYNEQFF
>TRBJ2-7|TRBV30|.|.
TGTGCCTGGAGTGCCGTGAGGACCTACGAGCAGTACTTC
CAWSAVRTYEQYF
>TRBJ2-1|TRBV4-3|.|many
TGCGCCAGCAGCCCAGCGGTTAGCTCCTACAATGAGCAGTTCTTC
CASSPAVSSYNEQFF
>TRBJ1-4|TRBV6-5|.|many
TGTGCCAGCAGGGCCAGGGATGAAAAACTGTTTTTT
CASRARDEKLFF
>TRBJ2-3|TRBV7-8|TRBD2|many
TGTGCCAGCAGCTTAGTGTCCGGACTAGCGGGAGGTGGAGTTTGGGATACGCAGTATTTT
CASSLVSGLAGGGVWDTQYF